This T cell receptor beta chain is from a study of technical replicates of blood from a handful of donors. Using immunoSEQ multiplex PCR, the repertoire was profiled, and TCRdb retains in-frame clones only, with some absent. The sample lists 30,000 to 40,000 clones, roughly 92% seen once, with approximately 4% in the top ten. This TCR came from a human donor in good health. Some clones in this sample may be carry-over from other donors' samples. The material sequenced was PBMCs.

CDR3 nucleotide sequence: TGTGCCAGCAATACGAGGGCAACTAATGAAAAACTGTTTTTT. Translation: CASNTRATNEKLFF. This chain uses TRBV28 with TRBJ1-4; D gene ambiguous. The CDR3 covers 14 residues. The germline V gene encodes CDR1 MDHEN and CDR2 SYDVKM. V gave up 7 bases and J gave up 0 bases, with 9 bases separating them.